This TCR beta chain was found in a study of blood T cell repertoires in COVID-19. Measured with immunoSEQ multiplex PCR; TCRdb has only the in-frame clones, and not every one. The repertoire consists of about 360,000 clones, with approximately 88% occurring once and the leading ten covering roughly 2%. CDR1 SGHRS and CDR2 YFSETQ come from the germline V gene. V shed 4 bases, J shed 6 bases, and the junction held 4 bases outside the gene matches. The CDR3 spans 13 residues. The sequence came from a woman in her forties with acute COVID-19. Sequencing used PBMCs or T cells enriched from blood (not recorded which). This chain joins TRBV5-1 and TRBJ1-1; 9 nucleotides agree with TRBD1. The CDR3 bases are TGCGCCAGCAGCAACAGACAGGGGGCTGAAGCTTTCTTT. This translates into CASSNRQGAEAFF.